These 7 T cell receptor beta chains were sequenced from one sample in a study of T cells after yellow fever vaccination. Each CDR3 protein gets one entry after TCRdb re-called the 5' RACE reads with MiXCR. The data show 120,000 or so distinct CDR3 sequences, about 15% seen once. Material: CD8+ T cells sorted from PBMCs, obtained 5 days after the yellow fever booster vaccination. The receptors stem from a man between 18 and 29 years old who received the YFV17D yellow fever vaccine.

In its sample, this clonotype was seen once. The chain links TRBV7-2 to TRBJ2-2; D remains unclear. This CDR3 spans 16 amino acids. Trimming removed 2 bases from V and 0 bases from J, with 10 bases in between. Germline V gene sequence: CDR1 SGHTA, CDR2 FQGNSA. As DNA, the CDR3 is TGTGCCAGCAGCTTAATAGGGTCCTCGAACACCGGGGAGCTGTTTTTT. This sequence encodes CASSLIGSSNTGELFF.

This clonotype was counted at least ten times. The chain uses TRBV6-4 and TRBJ2-1; 8 bases map to TRBD1. The trim removed 0 bases at V and 5 bases at J, leaving 6 bases unmatched. CDR1 is MRHNA and CDR2 is SNTAGT in the germline V gene. This CDR3 has 16 amino acids. The CDR3 DNA follows: TGTGCCAGCAGTGACTCTCGGCAGGGGGCCGACAATGAGCAGTTCTTC. It codes for CASSDSRQGADNEQFF.

This clonotype was detected only a few times. The rearrangement links TRBV7-2 to TRBJ1-5, with D unresolved. V lost 1 base, J lost 2 bases, and 9 bases lay in between. CDR1 and CDR2 (germline): SGHTA, FQGNSA. CDR3 length equals 15 residues. In nucleotides, the CDR3 is TGTGCCAGCAGCTTAGACGCACCGGGCAATCAGCCCCAGCATTTT. This gives the protein CASSLDAPGNQPQHF.

This clonotype showed up just a few times. CDR3 DNA sequence: TGTGCCAGCTCACTGGGACAGGGACCTTCCCAAGAGACCCAGTACTTC. Residues: CASSLGQGPSQETQYF. The chain recombines TRBV18 with TRBJ2-5, with TRBD1 matching over 9 bases. The V gene end was trimmed by 4 bases and the J gene end by 1 base; junction bases not matched to a gene: 7. CDR1 and CDR2 (germline): KGHSH, LQKENI. This CDR3 comprises 16 residues.

The chain is built from TRBV12-3 or TRBV12-4 and TRBJ2-1; D possibly corresponds to TRBD2 (6 bases). The CDR3 totals 14 residues. Trimming stripped 5 bases from V and 7 bases from J, with 15 bases between. CDR3 sequence: CASSPVNAGNEQFF. The CDR3 DNA reads TGTGCCAGCAGTCCCGTTAACGCGGGGAATGAGCAGTTCTTC.

The DNA of the CDR3 is TGCAGCGTCCGGACATCTGGGGCCAACGTCCTGACTTTC. It encodes CSVRTSGANVLTF. The chain carries TRBV29-1 and TRBJ2-6, with D possibly being TRBD1 (5 bases). CDR1 and CDR2 from the germline V gene are SQVTM and ANQGSEA. V was cut by 6 bases and J by 1 base, with 7 bases left in between. The CDR3 runs to 13 residues.

The rearrangement links TRBV9 to TRBJ2-1; TRBD2 matches 7 bases. The CDR3 is 16 amino acids. The V segment lost 0 bases and the J segment 1 base; nucleotides outside the gene matches: 4. Germline assignment: CDR1 SGDLS and CDR2 YYNGEE. As DNA, the CDR3 is TGTGCCAGCAGCGTAGAGCCGGGAGGTTCCTACAATGAGCAGTTCTTC. As protein: CASSVEPGGSYNEQFF.